The 30 T cell receptor beta chains below come from one sample, sequenced in a study of blood T cell repertoires in COVID-19. Data came from immunoSEQ multiplex PCR; TCRdb stores just in-frame clones and leaves some out. The table shows some 130,000 clones, with 80% to 85% occurring only once. The sequenced sample consisted of peripheral blood. These receptor sequences come from a woman in her 30s who had recovered from COVID-19.

The genes are TRBV6-4 and TRBJ2-5; TRBD2 matches at 9 bases. The V gene's germline CDR1 is MRHNA and CDR2 SNTAGT. Germline trimming cut 6 bases from V and 4 bases from J; bases unmatched to any gene: 12. CDR3 size: 16 residues. DNA of the CDR3: TGTGCCAGCAGCCCCCTCGGGACTAGCAGGACAGAGACCCAGTACTTC. Amino acid sequence: CASSPLGTSRTETQYF.

This sequence joins TRBV5-1 and TRBJ2-2, with D hard to call. Germline lookup yields CDR1 SGHRS and CDR2 YFSETQ. The CDR3 consists of 15 residues. V lost 1 base and J lost 6, with 13 bases in between. This CDR3 reads CASSLKAGNAGELFF. The CDR3 coding sequence is TGCGCCAGCAGCTTGAAGGCAGGTAATGCCGGGGAGCTGTTTTTT.

There are many counts of this clone. This sample includes further DNA sequences coding for the same CDR3. The gene calls are TRBV2 and TRBJ1-1; D not certain. This CDR3 comprises 14 residues. Germline CDR1 reads SNHLY; CDR2 reads FYNNEI. V was cut by 3 bases and J by 1 base, with 9 bases left in between. The CDR3 protein is CASSEREENTEAFF. The DNA for the CDR3 is TGTGCCAGCAGTGAGCGGGAAGAGAACACTGAAGCTTTCTTT.

This clone was seen a handful of times. The rearrangement joins TRBV29-1 to TRBJ1-3, with D hard to call. The CDR3 loop spans 11 amino acids. V gave up 7 bases and J gave up 4 bases, with 8 bases separating them. Germline lookup yields CDR1 SQVTM and CDR2 ANQGSEA. DNA for the CDR3: TGCAGCGGAGAGGTCGGAAACACCATATATTTT. Protein product: CSGEVGNTIYF.

The chain is built from TRBV6-4 and TRBJ2-7; TRBD1 might be the D (6 bases). CDR3 length: 20 residues. Trimming left V 0 bases short and J 1 base short, with 25 bases between. Looked up from germline, CDR1 is MRHNA and CDR2 is SNTAGT. The CDR3 nucleotides are TGTGCCAGCAGTGACTCGATGGGGGCTGGGTCCCTAGCCTTTTCCTACGAGCAGTACTTC. Its translation is CASSDSMGAGSLAFSYEQYF.

V usage is TRBV19 and J usage is TRBJ1-1; 7 nucleotides line up with TRBD1. The CDR3 sequence is 13 residues long. CDR1 is LNHDA and CDR2 is SQIVND in the germline V gene (reference sequence). V shed 7 bases, J shed 5 bases, and the junction held 7 bases outside the gene matches. The CDR3 sequence is CASTDRRNTEAFF. CDR3 bases: TGTGCCAGTACGGACAGGCGGAATACTGAAGCTTTCTTT.

V is TRBV24-1 and J is TRBJ1-2, with TRBD1 matching over 7 bases. Germline assignment: CDR1 KGHDR and CDR2 SFDVKD. Losses at the gene ends were 2 bases for V and 0 bases for J; bases not matched to a gene: 5. This CDR3 is 16 amino acids long. The CDR3 is CATSDSGTVPNYGYTF. The CDR3 nucleotides read TGTGCCACCAGTGATTCCGGGACAGTCCCTAACTATGGCTACACCTTC.

This clone turned up a few times. The rearrangement uses TRBV29-1 and TRBJ2-1, with D tentatively TRBD1 (6 bases). Trimming shortened V by 7 bases and J by 3 bases, and 10 bases separated the two germline ends. This CDR3 has 12 amino acids. Germline V gene lookup returns CDR1 SQVTM and CDR2 ANQGSEA. CDR3 amino acids: CSARGGYNEQFF. The DNA of the CDR3 is TGCAGCGCCCGAGGGGGCTACAATGAGCAGTTCTTC.

This sequence joins TRBV18 and TRBJ2-7, with 8 nucleotides matching TRBD1. The CDR3 is 14 amino acids. CDR1 and CDR2 from the germline V gene are KGHSH and LQKENI. Losses at the gene ends were 3 bases for V and 4 bases for J; bases not matched to a gene: 5. The CDR3 DNA reads as TGTGCCAGCTCACCGCCGGGACAGGATTACGAGCAGTACTTC. It yields the protein CASSPPGQDYEQYF.

The chain combines TRBV14 with TRBJ1-1; unclear D gene. The V end was cut by 3 bases, the J end by 1 base, with 15 bases between. Germline values: CDR1 SGHDN, CDR2 FVKESK. The CDR3 consists of 16 residues. CDR3 coding DNA: TGTGCCAGCAGCCAGGCACTAGGGTTCTGGAACACTGAAGCTTTCTTT. Residues: CASSQALGFWNTEAFF. The variable domain in full, with the rest retrieved from reference TRBV14 and TRBJ1-1, is EAGVTQFPSHSVIEKGQTVTLRCDPISGHDNLYWYRRVMGKEIKFLLHFVKESKQDESGMPNNRFLAERTGGTYSTLKVQPAELEDSGVYFCASSQALGFWNTEAFFGQGTRLTVV.

The rearrangement uses TRBV6-5 and TRBJ2-3; a weak D match, TRBD2 (6 bases). Between the trimmed V and J ends, which lost 5 bases and 4 bases, there was a span of 10 bases. The CDR3 consists of 13 residues. Per the germline V gene, CDR1 is MNHEY and CDR2 is SVGAGI. The CDR3 sequence: CASSLLASDTQYF. The CDR3 region has the DNA TGTGCCAGCAGTCTACTAGCATCAGATACGCAGTATTTT.

The table lists this clone with a count of one. The chain is built from TRBV5-1 and TRBJ2-7, with D hard to call. Trimming stripped 2 bases from V and 0 bases from J, with 9 bases between. CDR3 length: 14 amino acids. CDR1 and CDR2 from the germline V gene are SGHRS and YFSETQ. The chain's CDR3 is CASSFSPDSYEQYF. For the CDR3, the DNA is TGCGCCAGCAGCTTCTCCCCAGACTCCTACGAGCAGTACTTC.

The chain links TRBV30 to TRBJ2-7; 7 bases line up with TRBD2. The V gene's germline CDR1 is GTSNPN and CDR2 SVGIG (reference sequence). This CDR3 comprises 15 residues. Unmatched junction bases numbered 5, after V lost 0 bases and J lost 0 bases. The CDR3 loop reads CAWSVRSSGSYEQYF. The CDR3 region has the DNA TGTGCCTGGAGTGTACGGTCTAGCGGCTCCTACGAGCAGTACTTC.

The genes are TRBV19 and TRBJ1-1; TRBD1 might be the D (6 bases). The CDR3 is made up of 16 amino acids. Per germline, CDR1 LNHDA and CDR2 SQIVND (reference sequence). Deletions cut 1 base from V and 1 base from J, with 13 bases between. The DNA for the CDR3 is TGTGCCAGTAGTATAGTCCCACAGGGACCGAACACTGAAGCTTTCTTT. Protein sequence: CASSIVPQGPNTEAFF.

The chain employs TRBV19 and TRBJ1-6; 8 positions agree with TRBD1. Germline values: CDR1 LNHDA, CDR2 SQIVND (reference sequence). V trimming: 3 bases; J trimming: 8 bases; junction bases outside the gene matches: 3. The CDR3 covers 14 residues. Here the CDR3 reads CASSIRGRDSPLHF. The CDR3 nucleotides are TGTGCCAGTAGTATCAGGGGGCGCGATTCACCCCTCCACTTT.

The J gene is TRBJ2-7, the V gene TRBV23-1; D perhaps matches TRBD1 (6 bases). TRBV23-1 is an ORF; its function is uncertain. The V end was cut by 4 bases, the J end by 5 bases, with 18 bases between. The CDR3 has 15 residues. The DNA of the CDR3 is TGCGCCAGCAGTCTACCACCCAGGGGTCTCCACGAGCAGTACTTC. Residues: CASSLPPRGLHEQYF.

This clone was seen once. The chain employs TRBV6-5 and TRBJ2-3; 8 nucleotides line up with TRBD2. Germline V CDR1 and CDR2: MNHEY, SVGAGI. The CDR3 is 15 residues long. With 4 bases clipped from V and 3 bases from J, the junction kept 6 bases outside the gene matches. Here the CDR3 DNA reads TGTGCCAGCAGTTCACGGACTAGCTTGACAGATACGCAGTATTTT. The encoded protein is CASSSRTSLTDTQYF.

This clone came up a few times. The chain links TRBV4-1 to TRBJ2-5, with a possible D match to TRBD1 (6 bases). Trimming pared 0 bases from V and 0 bases from J, leaving 17 bases between. CDR1 and CDR2 from the germline V gene are MGHRA and YSYEKL. The CDR3 contains 18 residues. CDR3: CASSQDGSGHSYQETQYF. The CDR3 DNA sequence: TGCGCCAGCAGCCAAGATGGTTCGGGACACTCGTACCAAGAGACCCAGTACTTC.

This clone was detected once. The V and J genes are TRBV4-1 and TRBJ2-7; TRBD2 is a possible D gene (6 bases). Germline CDR1 and CDR2: MGHRA and YSYEKL. Trimming stripped 4 bases from V and 2 bases from J, with 18 bases between. This CDR3 region has 16 residues. The CDR3 region is CASSLLEDAGTYEQYF. CDR3 nucleotide sequence: TGCGCCAGCAGCCTATTAGAGGACGCGGGGACCTACGAGCAGTACTTC.

V is TRBV4-1 and J is TRBJ1-2; D is ambiguous. The length of the CDR3 is 15 residues. V shed 2 bases and J shed 4 bases, with 14 bases lying between them. Germline values: CDR1 MGHRA, CDR2 YSYEKL. The CDR3 sequence: CASSQSIQSSYGYTF. The CDR3 region has the DNA TGCGCCAGCAGCCAAAGCATACAGTCGTCCTATGGCTACACCTTC.

This clone was counted between two and nine times. The rearrangement uses TRBV5-4 and TRBJ2-1; D perhaps matches TRBD2 (5 bases). V was cut by 0 bases and J by 5 bases, with 15 bases left in between. Germline V gene lookup returns CDR1 SGHNT and CDR2 YYREEE (reference sequence). The CDR3 loop spans 16 amino acids. The CDR3 bases are TGTGCCAGCAGCTTGGGGGCGGGTGGGAGAAACAATGAGCAGTTCTTC. This codes for CASSLGAGGRNNEQFF.

This clone was counted ten times or more. The rearrangement links TRBV4-2 to TRBJ2-7; D is undetermined. CDR3 size: 11 residues. Germline V gives CDR1 LGHNA, CDR2 YNFKEQ. V was pared by 1 base and J by 9 bases, with 7 bases between. CDR3 in DNA: TGTGCCAGCAGCCAAGGTACAGCGCAGTACTTC. Translating it yields CASSQGTAQYF.

V and J are TRBV19 and TRBJ2-1; perhaps TRBD2 as D (6 bases). Germline V gives CDR1 LNHDA, CDR2 SQIVND (reference sequence). V shed 0 bases and J shed 6 bases, with 15 bases lying between them. The CDR3 spans 16 residues. The DNA of the CDR3 is TGTGCCAGTAGTATAGATTTCGGACTAAAAGGCAATGAGCAGTTCTTC. Encoded protein: CASSIDFGLKGNEQFF.

This clone was counted many times. The chain employs TRBV3-1 (or the pseudogene TRBV3-2) and TRBJ2-5; the D gene is possibly TRBD2 (6 bases). The CDR3 is 14 residues long. Trimming took off 3 bases at V and 5 bases at J, with 13 bases between the two ends. The V gene's germline CDR1 is LGHDT and CDR2 YNNKEL (reference sequence). The CDR3 DNA follows: TGTGCCAGCAGCCACCTCGCGGGACGGGAGACCCAGTACTTC. This sequence encodes CASSHLAGRETQYF.

The V call is TRBV27, the J call TRBJ1-2; D is perhaps TRBD1 (6 bases). Germline V gene lookup returns CDR1 MNHEY and CDR2 SMNVEV (reference sequence). V was trimmed by 0 bases and J by 7 bases, leaving 9 bases between them. The CDR3 covers 13 residues. Here the CDR3 reads CASSLSARGGYTF. The DNA of the CDR3 is TGTGCCAGCAGTTTATCGGCCAGGGGTGGCTACACCTTC.

The CDR3 here is CASGNRGPADTQYF. In nucleotides, the CDR3 is TGTGCCAGCGGAAACAGGGGGCCCGCAGATACGCAGTATTTT. The chain uses TRBV7-3 and TRBJ2-3; 9 bases line up with TRBD1. CDR3 length equals 14 residues. The V and J ends lost 8 bases and 4 bases, in that order; junction bases with no gene match: 7. CDR1 is SGHTA and CDR2 is FQGTGA in the germline V gene. Looking up the rest from reference TRBV7-3 and TRBJ2-3 gives the full variable domain: GAGVSQTPSNKVTEKGKYVELRCDPISGHTALYWYRQSLGQGPEFLIYFQGTGAADDSGLPNDRFFAVRPEGSVSTLKIQRTERGDSAVYLCASGNRGPADTQYFGPGTRLTVL.

J is TRBJ1-4 and V is TRBV18, with TRBD1 identical over 10 bases. V shed 8 bases, J shed 5 bases, and the junction held 11 bases outside the gene matches. The CDR3 spans 16 residues. From germline, CDR1 is KGHSH and CDR2 LQKENI. Here the CDR3 DNA reads TGTGCCAGCCACGACAGACAGGGGGCGAAAAATGAAAAACTGTTTTTT. This gives the protein CASHDRQGAKNEKLFF.

J is TRBJ2-1 and V is TRBV27, with 8 bases fitting TRBD2. V dropped 5 bases and J dropped 10; count of bases not matched to a gene: 10. Germline-derived CDR1 and CDR2 are MNHEY and SMNVEV (reference sequence). The CDR3 extends over 14 amino acids. The CDR3 spells CASSKLAVRGEQFF. CDR3 DNA sequence: TGTGCCAGCAGTAAACTAGCGGTGAGGGGGGAGCAGTTCTTC.

J is TRBJ1-2 and V is TRBV6-5; D not certain. The V end lost 0 bases, the J end lost 2 bases, and 7 bases lay between the germline ends. Germline V gene sequence: CDR1 MNHEY, CDR2 SVGAGI. The CDR3 loop spans 14 amino acids. The CDR3 is CASSYSIGNYGYTF. CDR3 DNA: TGTGCCAGCAGTTACTCGATCGGGAACTATGGCTACACCTTC.

The V call is TRBV6-1, the J call TRBJ2-4; a weak D match, TRBD2 (5 bases). The CDR3 extends over 18 amino acids. The ends were cut back, 0 bases at V and 0 bases at J, with 15 bases in the middle. Germline values: CDR1 MNHNS, CDR2 SASEGT. The CDR3 here is CASSEAPGSDLAKNIQYF. The CDR3 bases are TGTGCCAGCAGTGAAGCCCCGGGGAGTGACCTAGCCAAAAACATTCAGTACTTC.